The 28 T cell receptor beta chains below were found in one sample sequenced in a study of human versus mouse CDR3 diversity and MHC coevolution. Some clones are missing from TCRdb's copy, which holds only in-frame ones; the method was immunoSEQ multiplex PCR. The sample yields 45,000 to 75,000 clones, 94% seen once. Material for sequencing was naive CD4+ T cells from blood. Subset: CD45RO-negative CD62L-positive naive CD4 T cells. Every receptor here comes from a person aged 55 to 75 in good health.

This chain links TRBV15 with TRBJ2-3, with no clear D. The CDR3 runs to 15 residues. Per germline, CDR1 LNHNV and CDR2 YYDKDF (reference sequence). Trimming took off 0 bases at V and 0 bases at J, with 7 bases between the two ends. CDR3 in amino acids: CATSRESSSTDTQYF. CDR3 nucleotides: TGTGCCACCAGCAGAGAATCCAGTAGCACAGATACGCAGTATTTT.

V is TRBV30 and J is TRBJ2-3; 11 bases fit TRBD2. The ends lost 3 bases at V and 6 bases at J; junction bases unmatched: 11. Per germline, CDR1 GTSNPN and CDR2 SVGIG (reference sequence). The CDR3 is 16 amino acids. The CDR3 DNA reads as TGTGCCTGGAGCCGATCTCTAGCGGGAGGTAGGGATACGCAGTATTTT. This sequence encodes CAWSRSLAGGRDTQYF.

The J gene is TRBJ2-3, the V gene TRBV2, with 10 positions matching TRBD2. This CDR3 has 14 amino acids. Trimming took 6 bases from V and 2 from J; bases not matched to a gene: 2. Germline CDR1 and CDR2: SNHLY and FYNNEI. DNA of the CDR3: TGTGCCAGCAGAGGACTAGCGGACACAGATACGCAGTATTTT. Protein: CASRGLADTDTQYF. The full variable domain, rest sourced from reference TRBV2 and TRBJ2-3, is EPEVTQTPSHQVTQMGQEVILRCVPISNHLYFYWYRQILGQKVEFLVSFYNNEISEKSEIFDDQFSVERPDGSNFTLKIRSTKLEDSAMYFCASRGLADTDTQYFGPGTRLTVL.

The chain combines TRBV19 with TRBJ2-5; TRBD2 matches 7 bases. The CDR3 sequence is 14 residues long. V shed 3 bases, J shed 5 bases, and the junction held 6 bases outside the gene matches. Germline CDR1 reads LNHDA; CDR2 reads SQIVND (reference sequence). The CDR3 here is CASSMTSSRETQYF. The CDR3 bases are TGTGCCAGTAGTATGACTAGCTCGAGGGAGACCCAGTACTTC.

A single count supports this clone. The chain uses TRBV18 and TRBJ1-5, with D unclear. CDR1 KGHSH and CDR2 LQKENI come from the germline V gene. This CDR3 spans 14 amino acids. Trimming took off 2 bases at V and 4 bases at J, with 9 bases between the two ends. In nucleotides, the CDR3 is TGTGCCAGCTCACCAGACTCCAGAAATCAGCCCCAGCATTTT. Translating it yields CASSPDSRNQPQHF.

The chain couples TRBV6-1 to TRBJ2-6; TRBD2 might be the D (8 bases). CDR1 and CDR2 from the germline V gene are MNHNS and SASEGT. The V and J ends lost 1 base and 8 bases respectively, with 12 bases between them. This CDR3 is 15 amino acids long. The CDR3 region is CASSEVAGQSNVLTF. CDR3 in DNA: TGTGCCAGCAGTGAAGTAGCGGGACAGTCCAACGTCCTGACTTTC.

This chain connects TRBV18 to TRBJ1-2, with 7 bases aligning to TRBD1. Germline trimming cut 6 bases from V and 3 bases from J; bases unmatched to any gene: 1. Germline assignment: CDR1 KGHSH and CDR2 LQKENI. The CDR3 totals 12 residues. CDR3 sequence (DNA): TGTGCCAGCTCCGGGACAGACTATGGCTACACCTTC. Protein sequence: CASSGTDYGYTF.

This chain connects TRBV4-2 to TRBJ2-1, with a weak D call TRBD2 (6 bases). Trimming took off 0 bases at V and 6 bases at J, with 12 bases between the two ends. The germline CDR1 and CDR2 sequences are LGHNA and YNFKEQ. This CDR3 has 15 amino acids. The CDR3 reads CASSQDGSQPNEQFF. Here the CDR3 DNA reads TGTGCCAGCAGCCAAGACGGGAGCCAGCCCAATGAGCAGTTCTTC.

This clone has only one observation. The chain links TRBV2 to TRBJ1-1; TRBD1 is a possible D gene (6 bases). Germline V lookup: CDR1 SNHLY, CDR2 FYNNEI. Between the trimmed V and J ends, which lost 5 bases and 4 bases, there was a span of 11 bases. This CDR3 has 13 residues. In nucleotides, the CDR3 is TGTGCCAGCAGTCTACACAGGGTCACTGAAGCTTTCTTT. Translation: CASSLHRVTEAFF.

The chain uses TRBV5-5 and TRBJ2-7, with TRBD1 matching over 7 bases. CDR3 length equals 15 residues. V lost 4 bases, J lost 4 bases, and 11 bases stayed unmatched. CDR1 is SGHKS and CDR2 is YYEKEE in the germline V gene (reference sequence). The CDR3 protein is CASSLNRGGEYEQYF. CDR3 bases: TGTGCCAGCAGCCTGAACAGGGGTGGGGAATACGAGCAGTACTTC.

This chain connects TRBV6-5 to TRBJ2-2; TRBD1 is a possible D gene (6 bases). CDR1 and CDR2 from the germline V gene are MNHEY and SVGAGI. This CDR3 is built from 16 residues. V lost 4 bases and J 0 bases, leaving 12 bases between the germline ends. CDR3 nucleotide sequence: TGTGCCAGCAGTTCCACCGGGACATCGAACACCGGGGAGCTGTTTTTT. Residues: CASSSTGTSNTGELFF.

The CDR3 nucleotides are TGCGCCAGCAACCCTGACAGTACGTCCTACGAGCAGTACTTC. Protein product: CASNPDSTSYEQYF. The rearrangement links TRBV5-1 to TRBJ2-7, with D possibly TRBD1 on 5 matching bases. CDR1 SGHRS and CDR2 YFSETQ come from the germline V gene. CDR3 length equals 14 residues. The germline V and J ends were trimmed by 6 bases and 1 base, with 14 bases remaining between them.

The chain couples TRBV5-1 to TRBJ2-3, with TRBD1 matching over 7 bases. Germline V gene lookup returns CDR1 SGHRS and CDR2 YFSETQ. The CDR3 loop spans 15 amino acids. Trimming removed 4 bases from V and 0 bases from J; junction bases left unmatched: 5. The CDR3 bases are TGCGCCAGCAGCCGGGACAGAGCTAGCACAGATACGCAGTATTTT. Translation: CASSRDRASTDTQYF.

The CDR3 DNA reads as TGTGCCAGCAGCCTGTTTTATAATTCACCCCTCCACTTT. It is translated as CASSLFYNSPLHF. The chain recombines TRBV7-2 with TRBJ1-6; D unclear. Germline lookup yields CDR1 SGHTA and CDR2 FQGNSA. Trimming took 5 bases from V and 4 from J, leaving 6 bases between them. The CDR3 consists of 13 residues.

The rearrangement joins TRBV5-4 to TRBJ2-1; TRBD1 is a possible D gene (5 bases). The V gene's germline CDR1 is SGHNT and CDR2 YYREEE (reference sequence). V was shortened by 4 bases and J by 0 bases, with 11 bases between the two germline ends. The CDR3 covers 15 residues. The CDR3 nucleotides read TGTGCCAGCAGCCCCTCGCAGGGCTCCTACAATGAGCAGTTCTTC. Its translation is CASSPSQGSYNEQFF.

The J gene is TRBJ1-6, the V gene TRBV4-2, with D possibly matching TRBD1 (5 bases). CDR3 length equals 17 residues. Germline values: CDR1 LGHNA, CDR2 YNFKEQ. V was clipped by 0 bases and J by 0 bases, with 9 bases between them. For the CDR3, the DNA is TGTGCCAGCAGCCAAGAGGGGGGAACCTCCTATAATTCACCCCTCCACTTT. It is translated as CASSQEGGTSYNSPLHF.

This chain links TRBV5-8 with TRBJ2-1, with 11 bases fitting TRBD2. The CDR3 extends over 15 amino acids. Germline CDR1 and CDR2: SGHTS and YDEGEE. V was pared by 4 bases and J by 4 bases, with 4 bases of the junction left unmatched. The CDR3: CASSKGLAEYNEQFF. The CDR3 DNA is TGTGCCAGCAGCAAGGGACTAGCGGAGTACAATGAGCAGTTCTTC.

The V and J genes are TRBV18 and TRBJ1-1; a weak D match, TRBD1 (6 bases). Per the germline V gene, CDR1 is KGHSH and CDR2 is LQKENI. V was cut by 2 bases and J by 0 bases, with 16 bases left in between. CDR3 length: 17 residues. The CDR3 sequence: CASSPKDSGIMNTEAFF. CDR3 nucleotide sequence: TGTGCCAGCTCACCAAAGGACAGTGGCATTATGAACACTGAAGCTTTCTTT.

V gene TRBV15 combines with J gene TRBJ2-2; TRBD2 agrees at 9 bases. This CDR3 comprises 19 residues. Germline CDR1 is LNHNV and CDR2 is YYDKDF (reference sequence). Trimming took 0 bases from V and 5 from J; bases not matched to a gene: 13. The CDR3 DNA sequence: TGTGCCACCAGCAGAGATCTGCCTAGCGGGATAACTCGGACCGGGGAGCTGTTTTTT. It encodes CATSRDLPSGITRTGELFF.

V usage is TRBV6-5 and J usage is TRBJ2-5, with D perhaps matching TRBD1 (6 bases). Germline CDR1 reads MNHEY; CDR2 reads SVGAGI. With 3 bases removed from V and 2 bases from J, the gap between germline ends came to 10 bases. CDR3 length: 14 residues. CDR3 bases: TGTGCCAGCAGTTATGTACAGGGACAAGAGACCCAGTACTTC. Protein product: CASSYVQGQETQYF.

The chain couples TRBV28 to TRBJ1-4, with D tentatively TRBD1 (6 bases). In germline, CDR1 is MDHEN, CDR2 SYDVKM. The V end was cut by 5 bases, the J end by 4 bases, with 14 bases between. This CDR3 contains 15 residues. CDR3 in amino acids: CASSPPRGGNEKLFF. In DNA, the CDR3 is TGTGCCAGCAGTCCGCCGAGGGGGGGTAATGAAAAACTGTTTTTT.

This chain connects TRBV29-1 to TRBJ2-5; 11 bases match TRBD2. The trim removed 5 bases at V and 5 bases at J, leaving 4 bases unmatched. CDR3 length: 13 residues. Per germline, CDR1 SQVTM and CDR2 ANQGSEA. The CDR3, as DNA: TGCAGCGTTTTAGCGGGAGGGTGGGAGACCCAGTACTTC. Amino acid sequence: CSVLAGGWETQYF.

V and J are TRBV5-6 and TRBJ2-5; TRBD2 is a possible D gene (6 bases). With 4 bases removed from V and 11 bases from J, the gap between germline ends came to 24 bases. The CDR3 runs to 15 residues. Looked up from germline, CDR1 is SGHDT and CDR2 is YYEEEE. CDR3 protein: CASSLSGLGITKQYF. CDR3 nucleotide sequence: TGTGCCAGCAGCCTTTCGGGACTGGGTATTACGAAGCAGTACTTC.

The gene calls are TRBV6-1 and TRBJ2-1, with 9 bases matching TRBD2. With 5 bases clipped from V and 6 bases from J, the junction kept 8 bases outside the gene matches. The germline CDR1 and CDR2 sequences are MNHNS and SASEGT. This CDR3 region has 15 residues. The CDR3 is CASSKSGRTLNEQFF. The CDR3 bases are TGTGCCAGCAGTAAAAGCGGGAGGACTCTCAATGAGCAGTTCTTC.

The rearrangement uses TRBV19 and TRBJ2-7; no clear D gene. Germline CDR1 is LNHDA and CDR2 is SQIVND (reference sequence). Trimming left V 2 bases short and J 2 bases short, with 13 bases between. This CDR3 comprises 15 residues. CDR3 amino acids: CASSINSPPTYEQYF. DNA for the CDR3: TGTGCCAGTAGTATAAATAGTCCCCCGACCTACGAGCAGTACTTC.

This sequence joins TRBV4-2 and TRBJ2-2; D uncertain. Germline V gene data show CDR1 as LGHNA and CDR2 as YNFKEQ. The length of the CDR3 is 14 residues. Between the trimmed V and J ends, which lost 1 base and 1 base, there was a span of 4 bases. This chain's CDR3 is CASSQVLNTGELFF. The DNA for the CDR3 is TGTGCCAGCAGCCAAGTCTTGAACACCGGGGAGCTGTTTTTT.

This clone was counted a single time. The chain joins TRBV6-5 to TRBJ2-1, with D tentatively TRBD1 (6 bases). Per germline, CDR1 MNHEY and CDR2 SVGAGI. V gave up 6 bases and J gave up 8 bases, with 20 bases separating them. This CDR3 is built from 15 residues. Here the CDR3 reads CASRGPGQSVDEQFF. CDR3 coding DNA: TGTGCCAGCAGGGGACCGGGACAAAGCGTCGATGAGCAGTTCTTC.

This clone was observed a handful of times. J is TRBJ1-2 and V is TRBV12-5, with 10 bases fitting TRBD1. The CDR3 runs to 16 residues. With 0 bases clipped from V and 6 bases from J, the junction kept 7 bases outside the gene matches. Germline CDR1 is LGHNT and CDR2 is FRNRAP. The CDR3 nucleotides read TGTGCTAGTGGTTTGGTGGTCGGGACAGGGGTTAATGGCTACACCTTC. Translating gives CASGLVVGTGVNGYTF.